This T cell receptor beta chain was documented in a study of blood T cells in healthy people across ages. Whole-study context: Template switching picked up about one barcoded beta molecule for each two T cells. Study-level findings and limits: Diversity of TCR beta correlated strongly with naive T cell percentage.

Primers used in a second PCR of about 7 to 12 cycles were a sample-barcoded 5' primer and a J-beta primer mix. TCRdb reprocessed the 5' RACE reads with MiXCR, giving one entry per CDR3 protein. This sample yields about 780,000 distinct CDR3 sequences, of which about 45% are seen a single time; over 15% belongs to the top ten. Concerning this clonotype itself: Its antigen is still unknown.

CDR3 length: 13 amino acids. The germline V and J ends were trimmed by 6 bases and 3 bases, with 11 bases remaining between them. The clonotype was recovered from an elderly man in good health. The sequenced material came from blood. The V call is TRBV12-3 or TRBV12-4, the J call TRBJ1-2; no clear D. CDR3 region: CASSPSEYYGYTF. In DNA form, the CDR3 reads TGTGCCAGCAGCCCCTCGGAGTACTATGGCTACACCTTC.